This T cell receptor (beta chain) comes out of a study of OX40 agonist ivuxolimab in advanced cancers. TCRdb's copy holds only in-frame clones and misses some; the assay was immunoSEQ multiplex PCR. The data contain approximately 77,000 clones, under 95% of them singletons. The material sequenced was CD4+ or CD8+ T cells sorted from blood, taken in a trial of the OX40 agonist ivuxolimab. The TCR was taken from an adult with an advanced solid tumor such as melanoma, head and neck, liver or kidney cancer.

Here the CDR3 reads CAWSVGLPGYTF. DNA for the CDR3: TGTGCCTGGAGTGTTGGGCTGCCTGGCTACACCTTC. The chain carries TRBV30 and TRBJ1-2; unclear D gene. CDR3 length: 12 amino acids. Between the trimmed V and J ends, which lost 0 bases and 7 bases, there was a span of 9 bases. Germline lookup yields CDR1 GTSNPN and CDR2 SVGIG (reference sequence).